This T cell receptor beta chain was captured in a study of identical twins. TCRdb reprocessed the 5' RACE reads with MiXCR, giving one entry per CDR3 protein. The data show 500,000 to 600,000 distinct CDR3 sequences, with around 20% seen just once and 0.91% held by the top ten. CDR1 SGHRS and CDR2 YFSETQ come from the germline V gene. The CDR3 contains 16 residues. V lost 6 bases to trimming and J lost 1 base, with 19 bases between them. In addition, the sample was reused for a study of T cells expressing NK-cell markers.

The chain recombines TRBV5-1 with TRBJ2-5, with a weak D call TRBD1 (6 bases). This TCR was recovered from a woman younger than 35 in good health. Sequencing was done on a sample of CD4+ T cells sorted from blood. The CDR3 region is CASKTNPGHLQETQYF. The CDR3 DNA reads TGCGCCAGCAAAACTAATCCGGGACACCTCCAAGAGACCCAGTACTTC.